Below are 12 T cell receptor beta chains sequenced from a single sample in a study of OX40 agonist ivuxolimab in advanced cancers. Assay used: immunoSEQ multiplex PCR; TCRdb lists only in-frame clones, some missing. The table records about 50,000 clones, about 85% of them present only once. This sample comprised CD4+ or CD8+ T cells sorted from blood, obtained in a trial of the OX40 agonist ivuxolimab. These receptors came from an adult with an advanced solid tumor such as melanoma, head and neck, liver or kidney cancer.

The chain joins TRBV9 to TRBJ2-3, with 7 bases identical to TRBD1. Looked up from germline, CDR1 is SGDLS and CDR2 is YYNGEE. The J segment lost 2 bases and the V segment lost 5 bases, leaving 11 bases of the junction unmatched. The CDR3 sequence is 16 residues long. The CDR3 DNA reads TGTGCCAGCAGTACAAATCCGGGACAGCTCACAGATACGCAGTATTTT. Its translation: CASSTNPGQLTDTQYF.

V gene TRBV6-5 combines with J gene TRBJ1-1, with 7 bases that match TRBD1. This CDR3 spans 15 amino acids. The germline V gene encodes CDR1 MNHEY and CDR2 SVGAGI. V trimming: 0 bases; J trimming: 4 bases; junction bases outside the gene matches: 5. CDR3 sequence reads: CASSYSTGQFTEAFF. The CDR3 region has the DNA TGTGCCAGCAGTTACTCAACGGGACAGTTCACTGAAGCTTTCTTT.

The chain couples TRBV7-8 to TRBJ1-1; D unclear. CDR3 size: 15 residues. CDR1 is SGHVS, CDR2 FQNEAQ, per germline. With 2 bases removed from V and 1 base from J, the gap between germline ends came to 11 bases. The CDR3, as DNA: TGTGCCAGCAGCTTATTAGCCGTGGGGAACACTGAAGCTTTCTTT. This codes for CASSLLAVGNTEAFF.

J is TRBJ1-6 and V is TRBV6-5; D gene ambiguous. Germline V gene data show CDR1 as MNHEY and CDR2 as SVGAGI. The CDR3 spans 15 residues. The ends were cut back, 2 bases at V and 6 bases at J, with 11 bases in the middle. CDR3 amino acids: CASSYGVPANSPLHF. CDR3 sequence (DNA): TGTGCCAGCAGTTACGGAGTTCCGGCTAATTCACCCCTCCACTTT.

CDR3 protein: CASSREATATEAFF. CDR3 coding DNA: TGTGCCAGCAGCAGGGAGGCTACTGCCACTGAAGCTTTCTTT. The chain has TRBV11-3 and TRBJ1-1; no clear D gene. The CDR3 covers 14 residues. V was cut by 5 bases and J by 4 bases, with 14 bases left in between. CDR1 is SGHNT, CDR2 YENEEA, per germline.

The CDR3 DNA sequence: TGTGCCAGCGGGGAGAACACTGAAGCTTTCTTT. Residues: CASGENTEAFF. The chain recombines TRBV28 with TRBJ1-1, with D unresolved. This CDR3 comprises 11 residues. CDR1 MDHEN and CDR2 SYDVKM come from the germline V gene. V was trimmed by 8 bases and J by 1 base, leaving 5 bases between them.

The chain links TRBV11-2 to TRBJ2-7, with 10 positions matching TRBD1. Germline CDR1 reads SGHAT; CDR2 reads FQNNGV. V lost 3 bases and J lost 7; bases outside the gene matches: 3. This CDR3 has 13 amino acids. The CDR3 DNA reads TGTGCCAGCAGCTTGACAGGGGGCTGGGAGCAGTACTTC. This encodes CASSLTGGWEQYF.

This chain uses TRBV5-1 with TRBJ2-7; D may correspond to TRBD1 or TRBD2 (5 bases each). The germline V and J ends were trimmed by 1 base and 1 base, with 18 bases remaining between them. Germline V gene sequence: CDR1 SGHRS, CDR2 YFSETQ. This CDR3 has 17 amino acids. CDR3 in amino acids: CASSLTVGPSRSYEQYF. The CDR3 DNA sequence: TGCGCCAGCAGCTTGACCGTGGGACCTTCAAGGTCCTACGAGCAGTACTTC.

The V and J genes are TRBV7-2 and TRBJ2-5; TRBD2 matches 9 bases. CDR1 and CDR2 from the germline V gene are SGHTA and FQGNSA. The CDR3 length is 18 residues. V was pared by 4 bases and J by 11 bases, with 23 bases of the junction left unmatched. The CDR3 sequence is CASSSLGILVRAGGQQYF. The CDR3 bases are TGTGCCAGCAGCTCCCTCGGTATTTTGGTTCGAGCGGGGGGACAGCAGTACTTC.

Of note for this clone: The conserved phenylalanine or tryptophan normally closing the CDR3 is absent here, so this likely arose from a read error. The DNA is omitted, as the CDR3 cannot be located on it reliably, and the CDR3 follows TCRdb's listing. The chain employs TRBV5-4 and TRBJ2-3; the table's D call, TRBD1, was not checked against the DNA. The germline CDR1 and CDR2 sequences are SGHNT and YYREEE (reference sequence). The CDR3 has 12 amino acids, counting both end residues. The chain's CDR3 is CASSSRDRGLTV.

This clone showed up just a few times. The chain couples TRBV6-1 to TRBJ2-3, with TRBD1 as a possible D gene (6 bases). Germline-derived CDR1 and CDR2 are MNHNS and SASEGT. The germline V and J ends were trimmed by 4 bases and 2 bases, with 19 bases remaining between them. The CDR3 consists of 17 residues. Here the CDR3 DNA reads TGTGCCAGCAGTGGATTCCCCGGACAGAAGATCACAGATACGCAGTATTTT. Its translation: CASSGFPGQKITDTQYF.

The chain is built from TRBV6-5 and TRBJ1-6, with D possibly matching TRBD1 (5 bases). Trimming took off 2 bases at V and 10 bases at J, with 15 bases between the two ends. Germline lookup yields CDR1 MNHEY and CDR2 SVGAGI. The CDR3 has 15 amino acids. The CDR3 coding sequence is TGTGCCAGCAGTTACGAGGGGAGGTTTTGGTCACCCCTCCACTTT. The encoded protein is CASSYEGRFWSPLHF.